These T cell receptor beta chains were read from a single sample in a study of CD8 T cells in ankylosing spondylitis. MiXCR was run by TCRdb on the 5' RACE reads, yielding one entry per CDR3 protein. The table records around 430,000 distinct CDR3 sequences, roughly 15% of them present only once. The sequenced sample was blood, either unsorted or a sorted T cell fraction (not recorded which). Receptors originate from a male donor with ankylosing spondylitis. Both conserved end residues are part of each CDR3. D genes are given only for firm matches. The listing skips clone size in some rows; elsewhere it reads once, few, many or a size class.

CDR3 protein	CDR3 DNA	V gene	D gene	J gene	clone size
CASTTGGLGNQPQHF	TGTGCCAGCACCACGGGGGGGCTCGGCAATCAGCCCCAGCATTTT	TRBV6-1	NA	TRBJ1-5	NA
CASSSTSGKDKNIQYF	TGTGCCAGCAGCTCTACTAGCGGGAAGGACAAAAACATTCAGTACTTC	TRBV7-2	TRBD2	TRBJ2-4	many
CASSPGQLTDTQYF	TGCGCCAGCAGCCCGGGACAGCTCACAGATACGCAGTATTTT	TRBV5-1	TRBD1	TRBJ2-3	many
CASRGGQGGNQPQHF	TGTGCCAGCAGGGGTGGCCAGGGCGGCAATCAGCCCCAGCATTTT	TRBV19	NA	TRBJ1-5	many
CASSYRGRNYGYTF	TGTGCCAGCAGTTACAGGGGGCGCAACTATGGCTACACCTTC	TRBV12-3/TRBV12-4	TRBD1	TRBJ1-2	few
CASSQEGEQYF	TGTGCCAGCAGCCAAGAAGGTGAGCAGTACTTC	TRBV3-1	NA	TRBJ2-7	many
CASSQLAGAGGIDTQYF	TGCGCCAGCAGCCAACTAGCGGGAGCCGGAGGTATAGATACGCAGTATTTT	TRBV5-1	TRBD2	TRBJ2-3	NA
CSAQSQGNTEAFF	TGCAGTGCCCAATCCCAGGGAAACACTGAAGCTTTCTTT	TRBV20-1	NA	TRBJ1-1	NA
CSARPRISSYNEQFF	TGCAGTGCTAGACCAAGGATAAGCTCCTACAATGAGCAGTTCTTC	TRBV20-1	NA	TRBJ2-1	NA
CASSKTGTYQETQYF	TGTGCCAGCAGCAAGACAGGGACGTACCAAGAGACCCAGTACTTC	TRBV21-1	NA	TRBJ2-5	NA
CASFVETRHGYTF	TGTGCCAGCTTCGTAGAGACCAGACATGGCTACACCTTC	TRBV7-9	NA	TRBJ1-2	NA
CASSKDIFQPQHF	TGTGCCAGCAGCAAGGACATATTCCAGCCCCAGCATTTT	TRBV9	NA	TRBJ1-5	few
CASRPTGRRVGSEHF	TGTGCCAGCAGGCCTACCGGGAGACGGGTTGGATCGGAGCATTTT	TRBV6-2/TRBV6-3	NA	TRBJ1-5	few
CASSVWDSSYEQYF	TGTGCCAGCAGCGTATGGGACAGCTCCTACGAGCAGTACTTC	TRBV11-2	TRBD1	TRBJ2-7	few
CASSFVQGGPGANVLTF	TGTGCCAGCAGCTTTGTGCAGGGCGGGCCTGGGGCCAACGTCCTGACTTTC	TRBV13	NA	TRBJ2-6	NA
CASSYSASRETQYF	TGTGCCAGCAGTTACTCGGCCTCCCGGGAGACCCAGTACTTC	TRBV6-5	NA	TRBJ2-5	NA
CASSVLLVTRGETQYF	TGTGCCAGCAGCGTCCTCCTGGTCACGCGGGGAGAGACCCAGTACTTC	TRBV9	NA	TRBJ2-5	few
CASRDRGLGDNEQFF	TGTGCCAGCAGGGACAGGGGGCTAGGGGACAATGAGCAGTTCTTC	TRBV2	TRBD1	TRBJ2-1	many
CSAVQGVATEAFF	TGCAGTGCAGTACAGGGGGTGGCCACTGAAGCTTTCTTT	TRBV20-1	TRBD1	TRBJ1-1	few
CATTVRPRQVFYEQYF	TGTGCCACCACCGTCCGCCCCAGACAGGTATTCTACGAGCAGTACTTC	TRBV11-3	NA	TRBJ2-7	few
CASSHPPSNRGYNEQFF	TGCGCCAGCAGCCACCCTCCGAGCAATAGAGGATACAATGAGCAGTTCTTC	TRBV4-1	NA	TRBJ2-1	few
CASGTIAGGSYEQYF	TGCGCCAGCGGTACTATAGCGGGAGGGAGCTACGAGCAGTACTTC	TRBV5-1	TRBD2	TRBJ2-7	NA
CGSSRDLNEKLFF	TGCGGAAGCAGCCGGGACCTAAATGAAAAACTGTTTTTT	TRBV4-3	NA	TRBJ1-4	few
CASSLAEGKAFF	TGTGCCAGCAGCTTGGCCGAGGGGAAAGCTTTCTTT	TRBV5-5	NA	TRBJ1-1	many
CASSRRQELNTDTQYF	TGTGCCAGCAGTCGTCGACAGGAATTGAACACAGATACGCAGTATTTT	TRBV6-1	NA	TRBJ2-3	NA
CASSQRTDTQYF	TGTGCCAGCAGCCAACGGACAGATACGCAGTATTTT	TRBV3-1	NA	TRBJ2-3	many
CASSKFTDTQYF	TGTGCCAGCAGCAAATTCACAGATACGCAGTATTTT	TRBV7-2	NA	TRBJ2-3	many
CAGARDSSSYEQYF	TGTGCCGGGGCAAGGGACTCCAGCTCCTACGAGCAGTACTTC	TRBV2	NA	TRBJ2-7	few
CSARRLAGSVDEQFF	TGCAGTGCTAGGCGGCTAGCCGGGTCCGTGGATGAGCAGTTCTTC	TRBV20-1	NA	TRBJ2-1	few
CASSEGTGAHEKLFF	TGTGCCAGCAGCGAAGGGACAGGGGCACATGAAAAACTGTTTTTT	TRBV5-8	TRBD1	TRBJ1-4	few
CSAGEASGFTDTQYF	TGCAGTGCTGGAGAGGCTAGCGGGTTCACAGATACGCAGTATTTT	TRBV20-1	TRBD2	TRBJ2-3	many